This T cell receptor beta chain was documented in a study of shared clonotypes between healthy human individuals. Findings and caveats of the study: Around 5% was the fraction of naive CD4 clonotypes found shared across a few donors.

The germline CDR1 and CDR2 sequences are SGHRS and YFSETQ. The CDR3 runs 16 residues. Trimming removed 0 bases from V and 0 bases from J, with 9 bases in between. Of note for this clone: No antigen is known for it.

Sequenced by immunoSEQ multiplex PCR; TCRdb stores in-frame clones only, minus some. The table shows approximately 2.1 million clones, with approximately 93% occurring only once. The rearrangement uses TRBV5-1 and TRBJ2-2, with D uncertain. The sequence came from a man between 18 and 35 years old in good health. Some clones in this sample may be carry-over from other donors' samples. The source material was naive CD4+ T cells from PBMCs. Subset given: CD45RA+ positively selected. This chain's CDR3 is CASSLGQLPNTGELFF. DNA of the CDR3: TGCGCCAGCAGCTTGGGCCAGCTTCCGAACACCGGGGAGCTGTTTTTT.